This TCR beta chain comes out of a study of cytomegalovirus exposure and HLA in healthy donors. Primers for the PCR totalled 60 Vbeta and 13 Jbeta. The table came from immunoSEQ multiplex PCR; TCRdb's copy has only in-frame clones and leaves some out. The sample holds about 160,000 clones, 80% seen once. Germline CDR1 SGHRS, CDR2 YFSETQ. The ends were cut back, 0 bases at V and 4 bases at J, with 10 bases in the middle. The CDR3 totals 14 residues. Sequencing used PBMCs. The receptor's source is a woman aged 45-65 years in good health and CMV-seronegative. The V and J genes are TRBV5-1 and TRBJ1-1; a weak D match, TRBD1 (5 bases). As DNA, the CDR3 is TGCGCCAGCAGCTTGGGTGGGGGGTTCACTGAAGCTTTCTTT. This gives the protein CASSLGGGFTEAFF.